A single sample gave rise to the 6 T cell receptor beta chains below, sequenced in a study of T cells in localized non-small cell lung cancer. Using immunoSEQ multiplex PCR, the repertoire was profiled, and TCRdb retains in-frame clones only, with some absent. The data show about 46,000 clones, 80% to 85% seen once. The source material was peripheral blood mononuclear cells, sampled before any cancer treatment. The receptor set was obtained from a man aged 40-75 years with stage III lung adenocarcinoma.

Concerning this clone itself: Other nucleotide sequences in the sample specify the same CDR3. The chain links TRBV6-6 to TRBJ2-3; 12 positions match TRBD2. Germline values: CDR1 MNHNY, CDR2 SVGAGI (reference sequence). This CDR3 comprises 16 residues. Trimming cost V 5 bases and J 0 bases; bases outside gene matches: 3. The CDR3 DNA follows: TGTGCCAGCAGTCTGACTAGCGGGGGAAGCACAGATACGCAGTATTTT. Encoded protein: CASSLTSGGSTDTQYF.

The CDR3 loop is CASRIVTGTETQYF. Written as DNA, the CDR3 is TGCGCCAGCAGGATAGTGACAGGGACAGAGACCCAGTACTTC. The J gene is TRBJ2-5, the V gene TRBV5-1; 7 bases are a match to TRBD1. This CDR3 is built from 14 residues. Germline trimming cut 5 bases from V and 4 bases from J; bases unmatched to any gene: 8. Germline-derived CDR1 and CDR2 are SGHRS and YFSETQ.

This clone was seen just once. This chain links TRBV4-3 with TRBJ1-5; D perhaps matches TRBD1 (5 bases). Per germline, CDR1 LGHNA and CDR2 YSLEER. V lost 5 bases and J 2 bases, leaving 10 bases between the germline ends. The CDR3 is made up of 14 amino acids. This chain's CDR3 is CASSVQAGNQPQHF. In nucleotides, the CDR3 is TGCGCCAGCAGCGTACAGGCAGGCAATCAGCCCCAGCATTTT.

The J gene is TRBJ2-3, the V gene TRBV27; either TRBD1 or TRBD2 may fit D (5 bases each). V lost 2 bases to trimming and J lost 11 bases, with 17 bases between them. The CDR3 is made up of 14 amino acids. Germline assignment: CDR1 MNHEY and CDR2 SMNVEV (reference sequence). For the CDR3, the DNA is TGTGCCAGCAGTTTAGCTGGGGGAACGAACCGGCAGTATTTT. This codes for CASSLAGGTNRQYF.

The genes are TRBV12-5 and TRBJ1-3; D remains ambiguous. Germline V gives CDR1 LGHNT, CDR2 FRNRAP. The CDR3 spans 10 residues. V was cut by 8 bases and J by 4 bases, with 3 bases left in between. CDR3 sequence: CASSGNTIYF. For the CDR3, the DNA is TGTGCTAGTTCAGGAAACACCATATATTTT.

J is TRBJ2-2 and V is TRBV9; D might be TRBD2 (6 bases). The V and J ends lost 4 bases and 6 bases respectively, with 13 bases between them. Germline loops: CDR1 SGDLS, CDR2 YYNGEE. CDR3 length equals 14 residues. Written as DNA, the CDR3 is TGTGCCAGCAGCCCCTCGGACTATCCCGGGGAGCTGTTTTTT. This gives the protein CASSPSDYPGELFF.